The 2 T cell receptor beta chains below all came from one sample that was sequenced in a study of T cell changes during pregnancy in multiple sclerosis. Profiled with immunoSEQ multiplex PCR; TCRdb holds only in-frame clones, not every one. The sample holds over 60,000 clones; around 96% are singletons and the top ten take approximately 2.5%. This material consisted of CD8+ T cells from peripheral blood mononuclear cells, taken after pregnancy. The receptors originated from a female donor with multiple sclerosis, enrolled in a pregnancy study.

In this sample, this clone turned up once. The CDR3 region is CASTGGIGPSSYEQYF. The CDR3 nucleotides are TGTGCCAGCACCGGGGGGATCGGCCCATCCTCCTACGAGCAGTACTTC. V usage is TRBV28 and J usage is TRBJ2-7, with TRBD2 identical over 7 bases. The CDR3 runs 16 residues. Germline-derived CDR1 and CDR2 are MDHEN and SYDVKM. V lost 7 bases and J lost 0; bases outside the gene matches: 12.

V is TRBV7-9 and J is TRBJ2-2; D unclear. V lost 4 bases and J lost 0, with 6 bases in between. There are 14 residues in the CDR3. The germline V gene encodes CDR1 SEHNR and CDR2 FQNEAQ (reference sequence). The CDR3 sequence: CASSSLANTGELFF. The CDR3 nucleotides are TGTGCCAGCAGCTCCCTAGCGAACACCGGGGAGCTGTTTTTT.